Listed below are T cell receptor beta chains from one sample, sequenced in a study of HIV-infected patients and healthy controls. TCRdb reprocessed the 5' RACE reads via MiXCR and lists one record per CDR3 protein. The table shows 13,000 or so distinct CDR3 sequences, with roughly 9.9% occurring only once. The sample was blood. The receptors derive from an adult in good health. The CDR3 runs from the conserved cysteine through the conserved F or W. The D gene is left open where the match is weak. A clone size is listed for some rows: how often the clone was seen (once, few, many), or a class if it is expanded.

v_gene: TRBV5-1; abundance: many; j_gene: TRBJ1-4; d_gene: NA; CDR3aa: CASSLTTDSKLFF; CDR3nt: TGCGCCAGCAGCTTGACCACGGACAGCAAACTGTTTTTT
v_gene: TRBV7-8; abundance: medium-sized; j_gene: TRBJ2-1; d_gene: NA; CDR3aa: CASSLNFWVEHNEQFF; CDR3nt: TGTGCCAGCAGCTTAAATTTTTGGGTAGAACACAATGAGCAGTTCTTC
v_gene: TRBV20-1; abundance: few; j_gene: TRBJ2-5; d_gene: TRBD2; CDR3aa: CSAHISGIQETQYF; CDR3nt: TGCAGTGCTCACATTAGCGGGATCCAAGAGACCCAGTACTTC
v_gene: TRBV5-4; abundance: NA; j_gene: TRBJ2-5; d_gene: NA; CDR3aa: CASRVWGVETQYF; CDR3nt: TGTGCCAGCAGGGTGTGGGGGGTAGAGACCCAGTACTTC
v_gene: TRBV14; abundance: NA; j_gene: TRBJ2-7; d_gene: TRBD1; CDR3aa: CASSRTGTAYEQYF; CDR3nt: TGTGCCAGCAGCCGAACCGGGACAGCCTACGAGCAGTACTTC
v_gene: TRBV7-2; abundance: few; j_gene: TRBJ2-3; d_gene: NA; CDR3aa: CASRATDTQYF; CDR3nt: TGTGCCAGCAGGGCCACAGATACGCAGTATTTT
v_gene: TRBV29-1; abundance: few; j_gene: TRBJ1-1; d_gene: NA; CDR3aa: CSVVAGLHAFF; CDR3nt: TGCAGCGTTGTGGCAGGGCTGCACGCTTTCTTT
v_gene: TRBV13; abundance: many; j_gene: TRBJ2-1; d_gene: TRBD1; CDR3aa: CASSHSQGWNNEQFF; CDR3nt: TGTGCCAGCAGCCACTCACAGGGGTGGAACAATGAGCAGTTCTTC
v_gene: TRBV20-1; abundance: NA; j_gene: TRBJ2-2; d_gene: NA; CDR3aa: CSAIRPGGPGELFF; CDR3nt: TGCAGTGCTATCCGGCCTGGGGGGCCCGGGGAGCTGTTTTTT
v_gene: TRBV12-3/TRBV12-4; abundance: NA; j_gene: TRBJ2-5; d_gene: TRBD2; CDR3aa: CASSLGPQGGRGRAETQYF; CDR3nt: TGTGCCAGCAGTTTAGGGCCCCAGGGCGGGAGGGGACGTGCGGAGACCCAGTACTTC
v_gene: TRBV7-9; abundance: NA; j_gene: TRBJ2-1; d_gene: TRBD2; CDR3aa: CASNLAVIQNEQFF; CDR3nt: TGTGCCAGTAACCTAGCGGTTATACAAAATGAGCAGTTCTTC
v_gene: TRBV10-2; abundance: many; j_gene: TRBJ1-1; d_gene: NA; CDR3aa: CASSEQRPNTEAFF; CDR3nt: TGCGCCAGCAGTGAGCAGAGACCGAACACTGAAGCTTTCTTT
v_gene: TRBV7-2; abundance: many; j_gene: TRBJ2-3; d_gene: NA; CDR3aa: CASSPQRAGSTDTQYF; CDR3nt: TGTGCCAGCAGCCCCCAGAGGGCCGGATCCACAGATACGCAGTATTTT
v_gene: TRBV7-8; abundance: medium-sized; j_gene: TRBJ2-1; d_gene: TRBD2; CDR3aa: CASSPPALAGSYNEQFF; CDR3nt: TGTGCCAGCAGCCCCCCTGCTCTAGCGGGCTCCTACAATGAGCAGTTCTTC
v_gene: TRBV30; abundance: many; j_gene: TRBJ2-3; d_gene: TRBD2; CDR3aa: CAWGRTSGPQGDTQYF; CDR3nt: TGTGCCTGGGGGAGGACTAGCGGACCGCAGGGAGATACGCAGTATTTT
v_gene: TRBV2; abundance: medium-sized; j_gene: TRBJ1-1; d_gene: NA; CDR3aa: CASRHRGLNTEAFF; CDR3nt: TGTGCCAGCAGGCATAGGGGACTGAACACTGAAGCTTTCTTT
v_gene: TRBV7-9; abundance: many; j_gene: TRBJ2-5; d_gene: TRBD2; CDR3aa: CASSLGTSGKGWQETQYF; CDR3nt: TGTGCCAGCAGCTTGGGGACTAGCGGGAAGGGGTGGCAAGAGACCCAGTACTTC
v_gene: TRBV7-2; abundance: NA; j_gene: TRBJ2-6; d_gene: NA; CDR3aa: CASQFPTGANVLTF; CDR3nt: TGTGCCAGTCAATTCCCTACCGGGGCCAACGTCCTGACTTTC